These 32 T cell receptor beta chains originate from one sample sequenced in a study of CD8 T cells in ankylosing spondylitis. General study points: Within ankylosing spondylitis blood, a TCR beta motif made up of eight highly homologous variants appeared to be characteristic.

TCRdb reprocessed the 5' RACE reads via MiXCR and lists one record per CDR3 protein. The table has hundreds of thousands of distinct CDR3 sequences, about an eighth seen once. No antigens are known for them. The sequencing input was blood, either unsorted or a sorted T cell fraction (not recorded which). Receptors were obtained from a male donor with ankylosing spondylitis.

This clonotype was detected a few times. The V and J genes are TRBV6-5 and TRBJ2-1; a possible D gene is TRBD1 (6 bases). CDR1 is MNHEY, CDR2 SVGAGI, per germline. Trimming removed 2 bases at V and 6 bases at J, with 11 bases between. The CDR3 sequence is 14 residues long. CDR3 region: CASSYTLGGNEQFF. The CDR3, as DNA: TGTGCCAGCAGTTACACGTTAGGGGGCAATGAGCAGTTCTTC.

This clonotype came up a few times. The chain employs TRBV12-3 or TRBV12-4 and TRBJ1-4; D gene uncertain. Between the trimmed V and J ends, which lost 4 bases and 5 bases, there was a span of 11 bases. The CDR3 covers 14 residues. Written as DNA, the CDR3 is TGTGCCAGCAGTTCCCGAGCCCACAATGAAAAACTGTTTTTT. It is translated as CASSSRAHNEKLFF.

This clonotype turned up a few times. The V and J genes are TRBV30 and TRBJ2-7; maybe TRBD2 (6 bases). The V end lost 2 bases, the J end lost 2 bases, and 19 bases lay between the germline ends. This CDR3 comprises 16 residues. Germline CDR1 GTSNPN, CDR2 SVGIG (reference sequence). As DNA, the CDR3 is TGTGCCTGGAGTAAGCCTGGCGGAGGGAACCCCTACGAGCAGTACTTC. This encodes CAWSKPGGGNPYEQYF.

The chain recombines TRBV27 with TRBJ1-2; no definite D call. Germline loops: CDR1 MNHEY, CDR2 SMNVEV (reference sequence). The V end lost 2 bases, the J end lost 9 bases, and 19 bases lay between the germline ends. The CDR3 covers 15 residues. CDR3: CASSLRFRAPDSYTF. The CDR3 nucleotides are TGTGCCAGCAGTTTACGGTTCCGGGCCCCTGACAGCTACACCTTC.

V gene TRBV10-3 combines with J gene TRBJ1-5; D ambiguous. With 8 bases removed from V and 7 bases from J, the gap between germline ends came to 15 bases. This CDR3 is 13 amino acids long. Germline CDR1 reads ENHRY; CDR2 reads SYGVKD. CDR3 coding DNA: TGTGCCATCTCGGAGGCTCGGGAACAGCCCCAGCATTTT. This translates into CAISEAREQPQHF.

At least ten counts were recorded for this clonotype. This chain joins TRBV9 and TRBJ1-2; 10 nucleotides agree with TRBD1. The CDR3 is made up of 15 amino acids. Germline lookup yields CDR1 SGDLS and CDR2 YYNGEE. V shed 4 bases and J 3 bases; nucleotides not matched to a gene: 6. The CDR3 reads CASSFMTGGDYGYTF. The CDR3 DNA is TGTGCCAGCAGCTTCATGACAGGGGGCGACTATGGCTACACCTTC.

This clonotype was detected ten times or more. This rearrangement joins TRBV7-2 to TRBJ2-1, with D unresolved. The germline V and J ends were trimmed by 1 base and 9 bases, with 7 bases remaining between them. The CDR3 length is 12 residues. Germline assignment: CDR1 SGHTA and CDR2 FQGNSA. Here the CDR3 DNA reads TGTGCCAGCAGCTTAGTAGCCGGTGAGCAGTTCTTC. Its translation: CASSLVAGEQFF.

The chain is built from TRBV5-1 and TRBJ2-2, with D uncertain. Trimming took off 3 bases at V and 4 bases at J, with 10 bases between the two ends. This CDR3 is 14 amino acids long. Germline lookup yields CDR1 SGHRS and CDR2 YFSETQ. CDR3 coding DNA: TGCGCCAGCAGCTATTATCCGAGCACCGGGGAGCTGTTTTTT. Protein: CASSYYPSTGELFF.

This clonotype turned up a few times. The CDR3 coding sequence is TGTGCCAGCAGCTCCGGGACTAGCGGGAACTACGAGCAGTACTTC. Encoded protein: CASSSGTSGNYEQYF. This chain uses TRBV5-6 with TRBJ2-7; 13 nucleotides agree with TRBD2. The germline V gene encodes CDR1 SGHDT and CDR2 YYEEEE. There are 15 residues in the CDR3. The J segment lost 3 bases and the V segment lost 3 bases, leaving 3 bases of the junction unmatched.

Only a few counts were recorded for this clonotype. The V call is TRBV7-9, the J call TRBJ1-5; D not certain. V gave up 5 bases and J gave up 5 bases, with 10 bases separating them. In germline, CDR1 is SEHNR, CDR2 FQNEAQ (reference sequence). This CDR3 spans 13 amino acids. Here the CDR3 DNA reads TGTGCCAGCAGCGCGTCGAGAGATCAGCCCCAGCATTTT. Translated, it gives CASSASRDQPQHF.

This chain links TRBV20-1 with TRBJ2-6; 10 bases line up with TRBD2. The V segment lost 1 base and the J segment 2 bases; nucleotides outside the gene matches: 5. This CDR3 contains 17 residues. Germline assignment: CDR1 DFQATT and CDR2 SNEGSKA (reference sequence). The CDR3 here is CSARGASGSAGANVLTF. As DNA, the CDR3 is TGCAGTGCTAGAGGGGCTAGCGGGAGTGCTGGGGCCAACGTCCTGACTTTC.

V and J are TRBV20-1 and TRBJ2-7, with D possibly TRBD2 on 6 matching bases. The CDR3 is 13 amino acids. Trimming stripped 2 bases from V and 6 bases from J, with 14 bases between. Germline V lookup: CDR1 DFQATT, CDR2 SNEGSKA (reference sequence). This CDR3 reads CSARQPVGGEQYF. CDR3 DNA sequence: TGCAGTGCTAGACAGCCCGTGGGGGGCGAGCAGTACTTC.

This rearrangement joins TRBV12-3 or TRBV12-4 to TRBJ2-7, with D maybe TRBD1 (7 bases). There are 15 residues in the CDR3. V lost 5 bases, J lost 0 bases, and 14 bases lay in between. The DNA for the CDR3 is TGTGCCAGCAGTCTACCGGGGGACAGCTCCTACGAGCAGTACTTC. Translated, it gives CASSLPGDSSYEQYF.

This clonotype was recorded a few times. V and J are TRBV30 and TRBJ1-3; D uncertain. The V end was cut by 3 bases, the J end by 6 bases, with 12 bases between. The CDR3 runs 13 residues. Germline V CDR1 and CDR2: GTSNPN, SVGIG (reference sequence). CDR3 in amino acids: CAWRQKQINTIYF. The CDR3 region has the DNA TGTGCCTGGAGACAAAAGCAGATAAACACCATATATTTT.

In this sample, this clonotype turned up many times. V is TRBV10-3 and J is TRBJ2-1; weak D call: TRBD2 (6 bases). Per the germline V gene, CDR1 is ENHRY and CDR2 is SYGVKD. This CDR3 has 15 residues. The ends were cut back, 5 bases at V and 2 bases at J, with 13 bases in the middle. The CDR3 region is CAISYTGVTYNEQFF. The DNA of the CDR3 is TGTGCCATCAGTTATACGGGGGTGACCTACAATGAGCAGTTCTTC.

The V call is TRBV28, the J call TRBJ2-1; 8 bases line up with TRBD2. This CDR3 has 14 residues. CDR1 is MDHEN, CDR2 SYDVKM, per germline. V trimming: 2 bases; J trimming: 7 bases; junction bases outside the gene matches: 4. The CDR3 loop is CASSLRPGGNEQFF. The DNA for the CDR3 is TGTGCCAGCAGTTTACGGCCGGGGGGGAATGAGCAGTTCTTC.

The rearrangement links TRBV5-1 to TRBJ2-7; 8 bases are shared with TRBD2. With 2 bases clipped from V and 4 bases from J, the junction kept 5 bases outside the gene matches. CDR3 length: 14 residues. The germline V gene has CDR1 SGHRS and CDR2 YFSETQ. The CDR3 here is CASSFSGSPYEQYF. In DNA form, the CDR3 reads TGCGCCAGCAGCTTCAGCGGGAGTCCGTACGAGCAGTACTTC.

The CDR3 DNA reads as TGCGCCAGCAACACGGACCACGAGCAGTACTTC. Its protein product is CASNTDHEQYF. The J gene is TRBJ2-7, the V gene TRBV5-1; D remains unclear. Germline V gene lookup returns CDR1 SGHRS and CDR2 YFSETQ. With 6 bases removed from V and 5 bases from J, the gap between germline ends came to 9 bases. The CDR3 covers 11 residues.

This chain joins TRBV6-2 or TRBV6-3 and TRBJ2-1, with D possibly TRBD2 on 5 matching bases. Trimming stripped 4 bases from V and 4 bases from J, with 14 bases between. The CDR3 sequence is 15 residues long. The germline gives CDR1 MNHEY, CDR2 SVGEGT. The CDR3 spells CASSFGPGIYNEQFF. Here the CDR3 DNA reads TGTGCCAGCAGTTTTGGCCCGGGGATTTACAATGAGCAGTTCTTC.

The chain carries TRBV29-1 and TRBJ1-6; D unresolved. Germline CDR1 is SQVTM and CDR2 is ANQGSEA. Trimming took off 5 bases at V and 8 bases at J, with 16 bases between the two ends. The CDR3 is 14 residues long. CDR3 nucleotides: TGCAGCGTTAGTACTGGGGTAGAGGATTCACCCCTCCACTTT. Translated, it gives CSVSTGVEDSPLHF.

V usage is TRBV5-1 and J usage is TRBJ2-1; 8 bases are a match to TRBD2. The CDR3 extends over 15 amino acids. The V and J ends lost 6 bases and 4 bases, in that order; junction bases with no gene match: 9. Germline values: CDR1 SGHRS, CDR2 YFSETQ. CDR3 loop: CASTHGSGVYNEQFF. Written as DNA, the CDR3 is TGCGCCAGCACCCACGGTAGCGGGGTTTACAATGAGCAGTTCTTC.

The V call is TRBV9, the J call TRBJ2-1; D is undetermined. Germline CDR1 is SGDLS and CDR2 is YYNGEE. This CDR3 is 15 amino acids long. The V gene lost 0 bases and the J gene lost 4 bases, with 11 bases spanning the gap. CDR3 sequence (DNA): TGTGCCAGCAGCGTAGTTTTAGTCGGGTACAATGAGCAGTTCTTC. It translates to CASSVVLVGYNEQFF.

The rearrangement links TRBV9 to TRBJ2-2; D may match TRBD1 or TRBD2 (5 bases each). V lost 0 bases and J lost 4, with 10 bases in between. Germline V gene lookup returns CDR1 SGDLS and CDR2 YYNGEE. The CDR3 covers 15 residues. The DNA for the CDR3 is TGTGCCAGCAGCGTAGCAGGGACGGGCACCGGGGAGCTGTTTTTT. Its protein product is CASSVAGTGTGELFF.

A few counts support this clonotype. This chain connects TRBV7-2 to TRBJ1-6, with D maybe TRBD1 (6 bases). CDR1 SGHTA and CDR2 FQGNSA come from the germline V gene. Trimming cost V 6 bases and J 2 bases, with 11 bases left between them. The CDR3 loop spans 15 amino acids. The CDR3 loop is CASRYRQAYNSPLHF. CDR3 bases: TGTGCCAGCAGATACCGACAGGCCTATAATTCACCCCTCCACTTT.

This clonotype was seen a few times. V usage is TRBV12-3 or TRBV12-4 and J usage is TRBJ1-5, with D maybe TRBD1 (5 bases). Trimming stripped 3 bases from V and 1 base from J, with 10 bases between. This CDR3 has 15 amino acids. The DNA for the CDR3 is TGTGCCAGCAGTTTGGGGCACTCCAGCAATCAGCCCCAGCATTTT. This gives the protein CASSLGHSSNQPQHF.

This sequence joins TRBV6-2 or TRBV6-3 and TRBJ2-3, with a possible D match to TRBD1 (5 bases). The V and J ends lost 2 bases and 3 bases respectively, with 9 bases between them. The CDR3 length is 14 residues. CDR1 and CDR2 from the germline V gene are MNHEY and SVGEGT. CDR3 nucleotides: TGTGCCAGCAGTTACGCAGGGCTTACAGATACGCAGTATTTT. This translates into CASSYAGLTDTQYF.

This chain uses TRBV2 with TRBJ1-2, with D possibly TRBD1 on 5 matching bases. V dropped 6 bases and J dropped 2 bases, with 16 bases sitting between them. Germline V gene lookup returns CDR1 SNHLY and CDR2 FYNNEI. The CDR3 has 15 residues. In DNA, the CDR3 is TGTGCCAGCAGGAAGGGACGAGAAGTCAACTATGGCTACACCTTC. Translating gives CASRKGREVNYGYTF.

This clonotype was seen at least ten times. The chain has TRBV29-1 and TRBJ2-7; no clear D. Germline V gene lookup returns CDR1 SQVTM and CDR2 ANQGSEA. The CDR3 runs to 12 residues. Trimming took 3 bases from V and 1 from J, leaving 7 bases between them. The CDR3 bases are TGCAGCGTTGAGTGGGCGTCCTACGAGCAGTACTTC. Amino acid sequence: CSVEWASYEQYF.

This clonotype has at least ten counts. The chain couples TRBV4-2 to TRBJ1-6; D gene uncertain. The V gene's germline CDR1 is LGHNA and CDR2 YNFKEQ. Trimming stripped 0 bases from V and 3 bases from J, with 15 bases between. The CDR3 is made up of 18 amino acids. CDR3 nucleotides: TGTGCCAGCAGCCAAGAAGATGTCCGGCGTAGCTATAATTCACCCCTCCACTTT. This gives the protein CASSQEDVRRSYNSPLHF.

The genes are TRBV27 and TRBJ2-7, with D perhaps matching TRBD1 or TRBD2 (5 bases each). V lost 10 bases to trimming and J lost 6 bases, with 16 bases between them. CDR1 and CDR2 (germline): MNHEY, SMNVEV (reference sequence). The CDR3 has 12 residues. The CDR3 loop reads CATRTGTGEQYF. CDR3 bases: TGTGCCACCAGGACTGGTACAGGCGAGCAGTACTTC.

The chain uses TRBV10-1 and TRBJ1-4; D is unresolved. The CDR3 is 12 residues long. V lost 3 bases and J lost 7, with 6 bases in between. Germline loops: CDR1 WNHNN, CDR2 SYGVQD (reference sequence). The CDR3 region has the DNA TGCGCCAGCAGTGAAGGCGGTGAAAAACTGTTTTTT. Residues: CASSEGGEKLFF.

There are many counts of this clonotype. J is TRBJ2-7 and V is TRBV20-1, with 14 nucleotides matching TRBD2. Germline V gene lookup returns CDR1 DFQATT and CDR2 SNEGSKA (reference sequence). CDR3 size: 12 residues. CDR3 in amino acids: CGGLAGAEEQYF. DNA for the CDR3: TGCGGGGGACTAGCGGGAGCGGAGGAGCAGTACTTC.